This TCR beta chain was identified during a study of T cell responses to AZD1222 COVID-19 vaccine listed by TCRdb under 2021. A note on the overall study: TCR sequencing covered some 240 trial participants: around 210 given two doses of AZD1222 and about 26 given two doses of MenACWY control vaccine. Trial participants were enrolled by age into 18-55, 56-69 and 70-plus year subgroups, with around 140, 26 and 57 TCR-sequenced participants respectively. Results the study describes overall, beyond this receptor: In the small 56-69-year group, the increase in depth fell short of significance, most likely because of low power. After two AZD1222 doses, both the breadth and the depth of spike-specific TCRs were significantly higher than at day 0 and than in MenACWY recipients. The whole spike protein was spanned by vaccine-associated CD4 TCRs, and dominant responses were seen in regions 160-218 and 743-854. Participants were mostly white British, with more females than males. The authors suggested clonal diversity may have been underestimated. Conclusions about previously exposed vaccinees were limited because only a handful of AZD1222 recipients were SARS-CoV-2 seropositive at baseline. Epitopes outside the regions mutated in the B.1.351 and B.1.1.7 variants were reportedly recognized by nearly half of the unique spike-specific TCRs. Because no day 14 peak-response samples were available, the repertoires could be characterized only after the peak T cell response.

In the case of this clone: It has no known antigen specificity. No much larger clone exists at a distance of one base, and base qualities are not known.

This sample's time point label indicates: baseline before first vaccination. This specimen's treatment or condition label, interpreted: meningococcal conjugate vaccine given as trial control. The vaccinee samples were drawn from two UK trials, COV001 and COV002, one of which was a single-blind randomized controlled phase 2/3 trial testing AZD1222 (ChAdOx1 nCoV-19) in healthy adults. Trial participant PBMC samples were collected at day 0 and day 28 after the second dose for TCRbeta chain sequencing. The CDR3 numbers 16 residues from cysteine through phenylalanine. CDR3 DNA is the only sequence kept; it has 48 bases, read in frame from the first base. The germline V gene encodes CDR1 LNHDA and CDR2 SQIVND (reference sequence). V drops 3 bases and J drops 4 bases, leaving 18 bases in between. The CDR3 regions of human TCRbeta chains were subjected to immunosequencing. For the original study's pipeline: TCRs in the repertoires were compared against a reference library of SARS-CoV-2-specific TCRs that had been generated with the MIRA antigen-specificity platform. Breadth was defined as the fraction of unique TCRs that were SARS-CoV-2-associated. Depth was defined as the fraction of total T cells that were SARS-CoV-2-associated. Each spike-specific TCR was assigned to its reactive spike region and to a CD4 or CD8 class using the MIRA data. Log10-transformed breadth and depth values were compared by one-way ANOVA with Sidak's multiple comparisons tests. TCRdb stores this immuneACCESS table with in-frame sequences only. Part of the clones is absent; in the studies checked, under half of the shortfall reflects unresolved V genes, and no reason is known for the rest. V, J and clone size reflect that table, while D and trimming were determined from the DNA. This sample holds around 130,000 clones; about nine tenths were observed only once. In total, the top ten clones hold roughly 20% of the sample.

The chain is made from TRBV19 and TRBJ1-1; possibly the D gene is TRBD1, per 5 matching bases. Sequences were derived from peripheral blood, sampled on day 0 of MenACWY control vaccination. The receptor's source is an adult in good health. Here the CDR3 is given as CASSIGAGRAFTEAFF. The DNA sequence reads TGTGCCAGTAGTATTGGCGCAGGGAGGGCATTCACTGAAGCTTTCTTT.